A selection of T cell receptor beta chains follows, all from one sample in a study of CD8+ T cells in alopecia areata. Repertoires were generated with immunoSEQ multiplex PCR, while TCRdb's copy carries only in-frame clones and drops some. The table records 150,000 to 200,000 clones, about 54% of them present only once. Sequenced input: CD4+ T cells sorted from blood. The receptors shown here come from a human donor in good health. CDR3s include the opening cysteine and the closing phenylalanine or tryptophan. D genes are given only for firm matches. The size entry is marked missing in some rows and otherwise reads once, few, many or a size class.

clone_size j_call v_call d_call cdr3_aa cdr3_nt
- TRBJ2-5 TRBV9 - CASSVAGTETQYF TGTGCCAGCAGCGTCGCAGGAACAGAGACCCAGTACTTC
- TRBJ2-6 TRBV7-6 TRBD1 CAKGQLQSGANVLTF TGTGCCAAGGGACAGCTCCAATCTGGGGCCAACGTCCTGACTTTC
few TRBJ2-3 TRBV5-1 - CASSLSGTRQETQYF TGCGCCAGCAGCTTGTCGGGCACCAGACAGGAAACGCAGTATTTT
- TRBJ2-7 TRBV6-5 - CASRRDTYEQYF TGTGCCAGCCGCAGGGATACCTACGAGCAGTACTTC
- TRBJ2-7 TRBV4-2 TRBD2 CASSHHAGGDSYEQYF TGTGCCAGCAGTCATCACGCGGGGGGAGATTCCTACGAGCAGTACTTC
once TRBJ1-3 TRBV29-1 - CSVGGRGNTIYF TGCAGCGTTGGTGGCAGGGGAAACACCATATATTTT
- TRBJ2-3 TRBV29-1 TRBD1 CSVGWTGGSDTQYF TGCAGCGTTGGGTGGACAGGGGGCTCAGATACGCAGTATTTT
- TRBJ2-6 TRBV5-1 - CASSLGVALALGANVLTF TGCGCCAGCAGCTTGGGAGTGGCGCTAGCTCTGGGGGCCAACGTCCTGACTTTC
- TRBJ2-5 TRBV7-2 - CASSFGTRQETQYF TGTGCCAGCAGCTTCGGGACTCGCCAAGAGACCCAGTACTTC
once TRBJ2-2 TRBV25-1 - CASSGTGELFF TGTGCCAGCAGCGGGACCGGGGAGCTGTTTTTT
- TRBJ2-3 TRBV5-6 - CASSLGGSGDTQYF TGTGCCAGCAGCTTGGGAGGTTCGGGAGATACGCAGTATTTT
few TRBJ2-3 TRBV28 - CASSSPDGTDTQYF TGTGCCAGCAGTTCTCCGGACGGCACAGATACGCAGTATTTT
- TRBJ2-1 TRBV5-6 - CASSSSEAYQFF TGTGCCAGCAGCTCCTCAGAGGCTTATCAGTTCTTC
- TRBJ2-7 TRBV25-1 - CASSADGSSYEQYF TGTGCCAGCAGTGCGGACGGGAGCTCCTACGAGCAGTACTTC
- TRBJ1-1 TRBV29-1 - CSGSPGHTEAFF TGCAGCGGCTCGCCGGGTCACACTGAAGCTTTCTTT
- TRBJ1-2 TRBV5-4 - CASSLQANYGYTF TGTGCCAGCAGCTTGCAGGCTAACTATGGCTACACCTTC
- TRBJ2-3 TRBV27 - CASSFSSIRELVADTQYF TGTGCCAGCAGTTTCTCCTCAATCCGGGAGTTAGTAGCAGATACGCAGTATTTT
- TRBJ2-2 TRBV6-1 TRBD1 CASSDRDRDTGELFF TGTGCCAGCAGTGACCGGGACAGGGACACCGGGGAGCTGTTTTTT
once TRBJ2-7 TRBV23-1 - CASRAGYEQYF TGCGCCAGCAGGGCCGGCTACGAGCAGTACTTC
- TRBJ2-6 TRBV7-3 TRBD2 CASSLGLAGVSGANVLTF TGTGCCAGCAGCTTGGGACTAGCGGGAGTCTCTGGGGCCAACGTCCTGACTTTC
- TRBJ2-7 TRBV29-1 TRBD1 CSVEDLGDRGVEQYF TGCAGCGTTGAAGATCTAGGGGACAGGGGTGTCGAGCAGTACTTC
- TRBJ2-7 TRBV10-3 - CAISDGTGGYQQYF TGTGCCATCAGCGACGGGACTGGGGGTTACCAGCAGTACTTC
- TRBJ2-1 TRBV29-1 - CSVEGPYNTPEQFF TGCAGCGTTGAGGGCCCATACAATACCCCTGAGCAGTTCTTC
few TRBJ2-1 TRBV2 - CASSEGTYNEQFF TGTGCCAGCAGTGAGGGGACCTACAATGAGCAGTTCTTC
once TRBJ1-2 TRBV19 TRBD1 CASSPDRAIYGYTF TGTGCCAGTAGCCCGGACAGGGCCATCTATGGCTACACCTTC
few TRBJ2-7 TRBV29-1 - CSVKTSSYEQYF TGCAGCGTTAAAACTTCATCCTACGAGCAGTACTTC
- TRBJ2-1 TRBV4-1 TRBD2 CASSPPLLAGGPSGNEQFF TGCGCCAGCAGCCCCCCACTGTTAGCGGGAGGGCCTTCGGGCAATGAGCAGTTCTTC
- TRBJ2-3 TRBV5-1 TRBD2 CASSQLGLAGGRTDTQYF TGCGCCAGCAGCCAGCTCGGACTAGCGGGAGGCCGCACAGATACGCAGTATTTT
- TRBJ2-1 TRBV7-9 - CASRTPRGREFNEQFF TGTGCCAGTCGCACCCCGCGGGGGCGGGAGTTCAATGAGCAGTTCTTC
- TRBJ1-5 TRBV2 TRBD1 CASSRTGLDNQPQHF TGTGCCAGCAGCCGGACAGGGTTAGACAATCAGCCCCAGCATTTT
few TRBJ2-7 TRBV5-1 TRBD2 CASSRGGSSYEQYF TGCGCCAGCAGCCGCGGGGGAAGCTCCTACGAGCAGTACTTC
- TRBJ2-7 TRBV28 - CASSFLGGRYEQYF TGTGCCAGCAGTTTTCTCGGCGGGCGCTACGAGCAGTACTTC
- TRBJ2-7 TRBV19 TRBD2 CASRLAGAREQYF TGTGCCAGTCGACTAGCGGGAGCCCGGGAGCAGTACTTC
once TRBJ2-5 TRBV7-9 TRBD2 CASSLSVAGTETQYF TGTGCCAGCAGCTTGAGTGTAGCGGGAACGGAGACCCAGTACTTC
- TRBJ1-2 TRBV11-2 - CASSGRTGQTGYTF TGTGCCAGCAGCGGGCGGACGGGACAAACTGGCTACACCTTC
- TRBJ2-1 TRBV30 - CAWSAPPIGPEQFF TGTGCCTGGAGTGCCCCCCCTATAGGTCCCGAGCAGTTCTTC
- TRBJ1-2 TRBV29-1 - CSVRTPNYGYTF TGCAGCGTTCGAACCCCGAACTATGGCTACACCTTC
- TRBJ2-7 TRBV19 - CASSATGNADYEQYF TGTGCCAGTAGTGCCACAGGGAATGCAGACTACGAGCAGTACTTC
- TRBJ2-7 TRBV4-1 - CASSQVSGAYEQYF TGCGCCAGCAGCCAAGTATCCGGGGCCTACGAGCAGTACTTC
- TRBJ2-7 TRBV25-1 - CASSRSSYEQYF TGTGCCAGCAGTCGGAGCTCCTACGAGCAGTACTTC
- TRBJ2-7 TRBV25-1 - CASRTVNEQYF TGTGCCAGCAGGACAGTAAACGAGCAGTACTTC
- TRBJ2-7 TRBV7-8 - CASSPPRSRPYEQYF TGTGCCAGCAGCCCCCCTCGGTCTCGACCCTACGAGCAGTACTTC
- TRBJ2-5 TRBV6-5 - CASRETIGTQYF TGTGCCAGCCGAGAGACAATCGGGACCCAGTACTTC
- TRBJ2-5 TRBV5-8 - CASSPLEGRVETQYF TGTGCCAGCAGCCCCCTGGAGGGCCGTGTGGAGACCCAGTACTTC
- TRBJ1-2 TRBV4-2 - CASSLDGRNYGYTF TGTGCCAGCAGCCTCGACGGCCGTAACTATGGCTACACCTTC
- TRBJ2-2 TRBV7-9 TRBD1 CASSPNTGAGELFF TGTGCCAGCAGCCCAAACACAGGGGCCGGGGAGCTGTTTTTT
- TRBJ1-1 TRBV29-1 - CSVSGQMNTEAFF TGCAGCGTCTCTGGACAGATGAACACTGAAGCTTTCTTT
few TRBJ2-2 TRBV29-1 TRBD1 CSVKDRANTGELFF TGCAGCGTGAAGGACAGGGCGAACACCGGGGAGCTGTTTTTT
- TRBJ2-2 TRBV5-4 TRBD2 CASSLSGRAYTGELFF TGTGCCAGCAGCTTAAGCGGGAGGGCCTACACCGGGGAGCTGTTTTTT
few TRBJ1-2 TRBV4-1 - CASSQDPNRSGGYTF TGCGCCAGCAGCCAAGACCCAAACAGGTCCGGTGGCTACACCTTC